The entry below gives a single T cell receptor beta chain sequence along with its context. RNA was extracted from bulk tissue without any cell sorting. The normal lung tissue was taken more than 3 cm from the tumor edge. TCRbeta libraries were built with three rounds of nested PCR, modified from ARM-PCR. Each CDR3 protein is one row after TCRdb ran MiXCR on the multiplex PCR reads. In the table there are roughly 70,000 distinct CDR3 sequences, around 65% of which are singletons. The V end was cut by 5 bases, the J end by 5 bases, with 10 bases between. The germline gives CDR1 SEHNR, CDR2 FQNEAQ (reference sequence). The CDR3 is 14 amino acids. These data originate in a study of tumor and adjacent non-tumor tissue in lung cancer.

This clonotype was sampled from a woman aged 50 to 60 with non-small cell lung cancer. The J gene is TRBJ1-6, the V gene TRBV7-9, with D perhaps matching TRBD1 (5 bases). Material for sequencing was distant non-tumor lung tissue. CDR3 loop: CASSAAQDNSPLHF. Written as DNA, the CDR3 is TGTGCCAGCAGCGCCGCACAGGATAATTCACCCCTCCACTTT.